Listed below are T cell receptor beta chains from one sample, sequenced in a study of Ad26.COV2.S vaccination and SARS-CoV-2 variants. This table comes from immunoSEQ multiplex PCR, and its TCRdb copy is limited to in-frame clones, with some not included. Here the sample spans 200,000 to 300,000 clones, roughly 89% being singletons. Source: peripheral blood, taken in a trial of Ad26.COV2.S vaccine versus placebo. The receptors originated from a person aged 18-65 years who received the Ad26.COV2.S COVID-19 vaccine or a placebo. The CDR3 runs from the conserved cysteine through the conserved F or W. D genes are given only for firm matches. A row's size may be missing; if present it is once, few, many or a size class.

>NA|NA|TRBV7-9|TRBJ1-4
TGTGCCAGCAGCTTCGGATTCAGGGATGGGGAAAAACTGTTTTTT
CASSFGFRDGEKLFF
>NA|NA|TRBV3-1/TRBV3-2|TRBJ2-7
TGTGCCAGCAGCCAACAGGGACCTGACTACGAGCAGTACTTC
CASSQQGPDYEQYF
>NA|NA|TRBV5-4|TRBJ2-5
TGTGCCAGCAGCTTGGTAGCAGAAGAGACCCAGTACTTC
CASSLVAEETQYF
>TRBD2|NA|TRBV5-6|TRBJ2-1
TGTGCCAGCAGCTTGGATGCGGGAGGGCCGGATGAGCAGTTCTTC
CASSLDAGGPDEQFF
>NA|NA|TRBV7-3|TRBJ2-3
TGTGCCAGCAGCTTATCGCGTGTTAGCACAGATACGCAGTATTTT
CASSLSRVSTDTQYF
>NA|NA|TRBV6-6|TRBJ2-7
TGTGCCAGCAGACCCGGGCCTCGACCCCACTACGAGCAGTACTTC
CASRPGPRPHYEQYF
>NA|NA|TRBV5-4|TRBJ2-5
TGTGCCAGCAGTCGTGGCCCCGAGGGGGAGACCCAGTACTTC
CASSRGPEGETQYF
>TRBD1|NA|TRBV7-9|TRBJ1-2
TGTGCCAGCACTTACAGGGGCCGCCGCTGGAGCTACACCTTC
CASTYRGRRWSYTF
>TRBD2|once|TRBV4-2|TRBJ2-4
TGTGCCAGCAGCCAAGTCCCTCTAGCGGGAGGAAGAGCCAAAAACATTCAGTACTTC
CASSQVPLAGGRAKNIQYF
>NA|NA|TRBV18|TRBJ1-1
TGTGCCAGCTCTCCTACGACAGGAATGAACACTGAAGCTTTCTTT
CASSPTTGMNTEAFF
>NA|NA|TRBV27|TRBJ1-5
TGTGCCAGCATTCCCGACTTCAATCAGCCCCAGCATTTT
CASIPDFNQPQHF
>NA|NA|TRBV7-9|TRBJ2-7
TGTGCCAGCAGCTTAGCCCGTTCACCCTACGAGCAGTACTTC
CASSLARSPYEQYF
>NA|NA|TRBV2|TRBJ2-1
TGTGCCAGCATTCCGCGGACAGCAACCTACAATGAGCAGTTCTTC
CASIPRTATYNEQFF
>NA|NA|TRBV6-5|TRBJ1-2
TGTGCCAGCAGTTACAGTACGGCTAACTATGGCTACACCTTC
CASSYSTANYGYTF
>TRBD2|NA|TRBV7-3|TRBJ2-1
TGTGCCAGCAGCTTATCTCCCTCGGGACTAGCGGGATTAGTCTTCTTC
CASSLSPSGLAGLVFF
>TRBD1|NA|TRBV27|TRBJ2-5
TGTGCCAGCAGTTTAAACAGGGGCCGGGAGACCCAGTACTTC
CASSLNRGRETQYF
>NA|once|TRBV9|TRBJ2-5
TGTGCCAGCAGCGTAGAGGGCACGGGATCCACGACCCAGTACTTC
CASSVEGTGSTTQYF
>NA|few|TRBV19|TRBJ1-2
TGTGCCAGTAGTACCCGGGACACCATCCTCTATGGCTACACCTTC
CASSTRDTILYGYTF
>TRBD2|NA|TRBV3-1/TRBV3-2|TRBJ2-5
TGTGCCAGCAGCCAAGGACCCGGGGGGGCGAGGGAGACCCAGTACTTC
CASSQGPGGARETQYF
>NA|NA|TRBV4-1|TRBJ1-2
TGCGCCAGCAGCCAGGATGGTAACTATGGCTACACCTTC
CASSQDGNYGYTF
>NA|NA|TRBV5-6|TRBJ1-6
TGTGCCAGCAGCATGGACGGACCTAATTCACCCCTCCACTTT
CASSMDGPNSPLHF
>NA|NA|TRBV3-1/TRBV3-2|TRBJ1-6
TGTGCCAGCAGCCAAAGCGCTAATTCACCCCTCCACTTT
CASSQSANSPLHF
>NA|NA|TRBV6-5|TRBJ2-1
TGTGCCAGCAGCCTCTCCGACACAGGGCTGAATGAGCAGTTCTTC
CASSLSDTGLNEQFF
>NA|NA|TRBV3-1/TRBV3-2|TRBJ1-1
TGTGCCAGCAGCCAAGTTGGCAGCGTCTCCACTGAAGCTTTCTTT
CASSQVGSVSTEAFF
>NA|once|TRBV19|TRBJ2-7
TGTGCCAGTAGTATTGTTGGCTCCTACGAGCAGTACTTC
CASSIVGSYEQYF
>NA|NA|TRBV5-6|TRBJ2-2
TGTGCCAGCAGCTTGCTTCCAGGGGGGGTCACCGGGGAGCTGTTTTTT
CASSLLPGGVTGELFF
>NA|NA|TRBV6-2/TRBV6-3|TRBJ1-2
TGTGCCAGCAGTTCCGGACAGCTCTATGGCTACACCTTC
CASSSGQLYGYTF
>NA|NA|TRBV5-8|TRBJ1-2
TGTGCCAGCAGCTTAAGTGCTGGAAGAAGCTACACCTTC
CASSLSAGRSYTF
>TRBD1|NA|TRBV7-2|TRBJ2-3
TGTGCCAGCAGCTTCGGGACAGGGGCTAGCACAGATACGCAGTATTTT
CASSFGTGASTDTQYF
>NA|NA|TRBV2|TRBJ1-3
TGTGCCAGCAAACCTGGCAGGGGTCCGGGATCTGGAAACACCATATATTTT
CASKPGRGPGSGNTIYF
>NA|NA|TRBV18|TRBJ2-7
TGTGCCAGCTCACCGCGGGCTAAAGGAGCCTACGAGCAGTACTTC
CASSPRAKGAYEQYF
>NA|NA|TRBV10-1|TRBJ2-7
TGCGCCCGGACCCCGCCCGAGCAGTACTTC
CARTPPEQYF
>TRBD2|NA|TRBV4-3|TRBJ2-1
TGCGCCAGCAGCCTAGAAGCGGGAGGGTCCTACAATGAGCAGTTCTTC
CASSLEAGGSYNEQFF
>NA|NA|TRBV30|TRBJ1-5
TGTGCCTGGAGTGTACCCGGGGGGAACAATCAGCCCCAGCATTTT
CAWSVPGGNNQPQHF
>NA|many|TRBV12-3/TRBV12-4|TRBJ2-5
TGTGCCAGCAGCGCCCTTGCCCAGACCCAGTACTTC
CASSALAQTQYF
>TRBD2|NA|TRBV15|TRBJ2-5
TGTGCCACCAGCAGAGATCGAGCGGGGGGGCCAGAGACCCAGTACTTC
CATSRDRAGGPETQYF
>TRBD1|NA|TRBV11-3|TRBJ2-3
TGTGCCAGCAGCTTCGGGGGACAGGACACAGATACGCAGTATTTT
CASSFGGQDTDTQYF
>NA|NA|TRBV5-4|TRBJ1-4
TGTGCCAGCAGCCTAAATAGCGAGCATGAAAAACTGTTTTTT
CASSLNSEHEKLFF
>NA|NA|TRBV7-2|TRBJ2-3
TGTGCCAGCAGCTTAGAGGCCGGGACCAGCACAGATACGCAGTATTTT
CASSLEAGTSTDTQYF
>NA|few|TRBV19|TRBJ1-1
TGTGCCAGTAGTATAGCGGACGGGGGGAACACTGAAGCTTTCTTT
CASSIADGGNTEAFF
>NA|NA|TRBV5-4|TRBJ2-7
TGTGCCAGCAGCTTGGAGGGGACCGTCGGGGACGAGCAGTACTTC
CASSLEGTVGDEQYF
>TRBD1|NA|TRBV27|TRBJ2-3
TGTGCCAGCAGTTTTAAATACAGGGGGCAATCAGATACGCAGTATTTT
CASSFKYRGQSDTQYF
>NA|few|TRBV7-2|TRBJ1-6
TGTGCCAGCAGCATAGACTCCGTGGGGCCCCTCCACTTT
CASSIDSVGPLHF
>TRBD1|NA|TRBV4-3|TRBJ2-2
TGCGCCAGCAGCCAACCGGGACAGGCCAACACCGGGGAGCTGTTTTTT
CASSQPGQANTGELFF
>NA|NA|TRBV4-1|TRBJ2-7
TGCGCCAGCAGCCAAGTCCGAGGATGGCAGTACTTC
CASSQVRGWQYF
>NA|NA|TRBV6-2/TRBV6-3|TRBJ1-5
TGTGCCAGCAGCACGACAGATCAGCCCCAGCATTTT
CASSTTDQPQHF
>NA|NA|TRBV11-2|TRBJ1-2
TGTGCCAGCAGCCGAGGGGGTGACCCGACCTTGGACGGCTACACCTTC
CASSRGGDPTLDGYTF
>NA|NA|TRBV2|TRBJ1-5
TGTGCCAGCAGTGTGAGCAATCAGCCCCAGCATTTT
CASSVSNQPQHF
>NA|NA|TRBV3-1/TRBV3-2|TRBJ1-2
TGTGCCAGCAGCCAGGGTGGCGCACACTTATGTGGCTACACCTTC
CASSQGGAHLCGYTF
>NA|NA|TRBV10-3|TRBJ2-3
TGTGCCATCAGTGAGTCGACATCTCGCACAGATACGCAGTATTTT
CAISESTSRTDTQYF
>NA|NA|TRBV5-4|TRBJ2-1
TGTGCCAGCAGCCCCGGGACCACAAGAACGGGGAATGAGCAGTTCTTC
CASSPGTTRTGNEQFF
>TRBD1|NA|TRBV10-3|TRBJ1-1
TGTGCCATCAGCGGACAGGGATTGAACACTGAAGCTTTCTTT
CAISGQGLNTEAFF
>NA|NA|TRBV29-1|TRBJ1-3
TGCAGCGTTGAAGATATGAGGCCGGAATCTGGAAACACCATATATTTT
CSVEDMRPESGNTIYF
>NA|NA|TRBV7-2|TRBJ1-2
TGTGCCAGCAGCTTTTCCCGGGTCCGCTATGGCTACACCTTC
CASSFSRVRYGYTF
>NA|NA|TRBV29-1|TRBJ1-3
TGCAGCGTGGGGCGAGGCGGGGCAGGAGACACCATATATTTT
CSVGRGGAGDTIYF
>TRBD2|NA|TRBV18|TRBJ2-1
TGTGCCAGCTCACCGTGGGACGGGAGGGCCGGCAATGAGCAGTTCTTC
CASSPWDGRAGNEQFF
>NA|NA|TRBV29-1|TRBJ2-5
TGCAGCGTTGAAAAAGACACTGGGGGGACCCAGTACTTC
CSVEKDTGGTQYF